Described below is a single T cell receptor beta chain sequence and its context. Its antigen is unidentified. This record comes from a study of T cells in localized non-small cell lung cancer. Study-level results: Tumor trailed uninvolved adjacent lung in T cell clonality, which peaked there. Turning up in adjacent lung were a median around 58 of the top 100 tumor clones.

The germline V gene encodes CDR1 MNHEY and CDR2 SMNVEV (reference sequence). V lost 4 bases to trimming and J lost 7 bases, with 18 bases between them. This CDR3 region has 15 residues. Sequencing used immunoSEQ multiplex PCR; TCRdb keeps in-frame clones, though not all of them. This sample has about 22,000 clones, with approximately 91% found just once. The sequencing here drew on PBMCs, taken before any cancer treatment. This chain joins TRBV27 and TRBJ2-3; TRBD2 is a possible D gene (6 bases). The clonotype comes from a man aged 35 to 69 with stage II squamous cell lung carcinoma. CDR3 in amino acids: CASSSPSREKNTQYF. DNA for the CDR3: TGTGCCAGCAGTTCTCCCTCGCGGGAAAAAAATACGCAGTATTTT.